Below, 3 T cell receptor beta chains from the same sample are listed, as sequenced in a study of T cells in Graves' hyperthyroidism and ophthalmopathy. Amplified regions were TCR beta CDR3 sequences from RNA transcripts. The TCR CDR3 was amplified in a first-round RT-PCR using the HTBI primer set. Each CDR3 protein gets one entry after TCRdb re-called the multiplex PCR reads with MiXCR. The sample records a few hundred thousand distinct CDR3 sequences, more than 15% being singletons. Sample: blood. The receptors here all came from a woman between 18 and 29 years old with Graves' hyperthyroidism.

This clonotype showed up just a few times. Possible read error: a much larger clone is one base away. The CDR3 ends on some other residue instead of the conserved phenylalanine or tryptophan, so this is likely a read error. The rearrangement uses TRBV6-4 and TRBJ1-2, with 10 bases fitting TRBD1. V gave up 5 bases and J gave up 2 bases; unmatched junction bases: 5. This CDR3 has 15 amino acids. Germline-derived CDR1 and CDR2 are MRHNA and SNTAGT. CDR3 DNA: TGTGCCAGCAGTAAGACAGGGGGCGAGAACTATGGCTACACCCTC. Translating it yields CASSKTGGENYGYTL.

This clonotype was counted ten times or more. V and J are TRBV19 and TRBJ1-1; D remains unclear. The CDR3 is 12 residues long. The V gene lost 7 bases and the J gene lost 5 bases, with 11 bases spanning the gap. Germline loops: CDR1 LNHDA, CDR2 SQIVND (reference sequence). CDR3 sequence (DNA): TGTGCCAGTAATTCGGGGTGGACTGAAGCTTTCTTT. It codes for CASNSGWTEAFF.

This clonotype was recorded at least ten times. As DNA, the CDR3 is TGTGCCAGCAGTGAATTTCCGGACAGGACTAACTATGGCTACACCTTC. It yields the protein CASSEFPDRTNYGYTF. This chain links TRBV2 with TRBJ1-2; TRBD1 agrees at 7 bases. The trim removed 2 bases at V and 0 bases at J, leaving 6 bases unmatched. Looked up from germline, CDR1 is SNHLY and CDR2 is FYNNEI. The CDR3 is 16 amino acids.